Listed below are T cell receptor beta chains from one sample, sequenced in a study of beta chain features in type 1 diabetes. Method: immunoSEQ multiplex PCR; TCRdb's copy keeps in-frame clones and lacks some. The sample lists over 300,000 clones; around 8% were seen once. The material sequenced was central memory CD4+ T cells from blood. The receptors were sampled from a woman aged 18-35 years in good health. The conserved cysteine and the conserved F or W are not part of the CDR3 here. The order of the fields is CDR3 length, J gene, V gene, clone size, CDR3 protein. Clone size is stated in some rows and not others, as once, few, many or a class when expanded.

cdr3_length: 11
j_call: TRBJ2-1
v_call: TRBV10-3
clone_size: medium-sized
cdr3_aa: ATFSLGYNEQF

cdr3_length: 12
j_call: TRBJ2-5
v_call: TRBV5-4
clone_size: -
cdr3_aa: ASSLAGAQETQY

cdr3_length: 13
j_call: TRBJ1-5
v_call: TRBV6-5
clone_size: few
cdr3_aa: ASSYFLTGDQPQH

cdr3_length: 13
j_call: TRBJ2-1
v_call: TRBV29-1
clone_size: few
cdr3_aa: SVRTSVTAYNEQF

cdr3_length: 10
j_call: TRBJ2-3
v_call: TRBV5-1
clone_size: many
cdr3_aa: ASSLYADTQY

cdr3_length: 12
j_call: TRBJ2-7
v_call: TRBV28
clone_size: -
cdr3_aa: ASSNRGHSYEQY

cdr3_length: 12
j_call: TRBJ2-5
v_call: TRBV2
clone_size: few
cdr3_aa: ASIKDRGQETQY

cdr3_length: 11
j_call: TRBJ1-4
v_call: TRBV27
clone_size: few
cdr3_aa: ASSWFRGEKLF

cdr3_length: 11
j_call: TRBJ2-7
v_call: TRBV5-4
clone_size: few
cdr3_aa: ASSRGYSYEQY

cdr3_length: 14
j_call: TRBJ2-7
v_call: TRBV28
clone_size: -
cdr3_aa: ARLAPRTGARYEQY

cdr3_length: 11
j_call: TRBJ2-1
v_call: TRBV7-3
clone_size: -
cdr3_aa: ASQTGSNNEQF

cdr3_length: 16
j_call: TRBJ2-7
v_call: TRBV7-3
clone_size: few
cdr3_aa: ASSPNRLTSASSYEQY

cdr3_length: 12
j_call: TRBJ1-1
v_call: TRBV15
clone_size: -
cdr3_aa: ATSTFGGGTEAF

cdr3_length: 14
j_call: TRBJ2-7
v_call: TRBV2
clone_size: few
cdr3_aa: ASKWTPSDWGNEQY

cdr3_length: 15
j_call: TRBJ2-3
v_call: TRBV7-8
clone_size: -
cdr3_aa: ASSLGLAGARTDTQY

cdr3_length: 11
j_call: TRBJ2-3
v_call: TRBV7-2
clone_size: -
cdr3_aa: ASSLGYTDTQY

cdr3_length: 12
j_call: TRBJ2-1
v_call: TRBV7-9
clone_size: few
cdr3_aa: ASSSDRIYNEQF

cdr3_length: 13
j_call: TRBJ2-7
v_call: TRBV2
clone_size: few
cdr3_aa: ASSEMVTTSYEQY

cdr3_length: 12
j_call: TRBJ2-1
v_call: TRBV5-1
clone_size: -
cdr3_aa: ASGQGVSGNEQF